The 6 T cell receptor beta chains presented below share a single source sample, sequenced in a study of CD8 T cells in ankylosing spondylitis. Study outcomes and limitations: What appeared characteristic of ankylosing spondylitis blood was a TCR beta motif of fewer than ten highly homologous variants.

No cognate antigen is known for these TCRs. From the 5' RACE reads, TCRdb called clonotypes with MiXCR, one entry per CDR3 protein. The table includes under 550,000 distinct CDR3 sequences, roughly a quarter detected once. The sample consisted of blood, either unsorted or a sorted T cell fraction (not recorded which). All receptors come from a male donor with ankylosing spondylitis.

This clonotype turned up a few times. The chain has TRBV20-1 and TRBJ2-7; the D gene is possibly TRBD2 (6 bases). V shed 5 bases and J shed 2 bases, with 13 bases lying between them. The CDR3 is made up of 13 amino acids. Per germline, CDR1 DFQATT and CDR2 SNEGSKA (reference sequence). The CDR3 is CSAARDSTYEQYF. The CDR3 DNA reads TGCAGTGCTGCCCGGGACTCCACCTACGAGCAGTACTTC.

The chain uses TRBV20-1 and TRBJ2-1; D remains unclear. This CDR3 spans 14 amino acids. Germline CDR1 is DFQATT and CDR2 is SNEGSKA (reference sequence). The V and J ends lost 0 bases and 5 bases respectively, with 11 bases between them. Written as DNA, the CDR3 is TGCAGTGCTAGAGATTCTCGGAGTGACAATGAGCAGTTCTTC. Protein sequence: CSARDSRSDNEQFF.

The rearrangement links TRBV27 to TRBJ1-1; D perhaps matches TRBD1 (6 bases). The V gene's germline CDR1 is MNHEY and CDR2 SMNVEV (reference sequence). The germline V and J ends were trimmed by 3 bases and 3 bases, with 14 bases remaining between them. The CDR3 is 15 amino acids. The CDR3 protein is CASSLGRGLDTEAFF. The CDR3 DNA follows: TGTGCCAGCAGTTTGGGCAGGGGTCTTGACACTGAAGCTTTCTTT.

The chain combines TRBV24-1 with TRBJ2-2; the D is unclear. The ends were cut back, 4 bases at V and 9 bases at J, with 17 bases in the middle. The germline V gene encodes CDR1 KGHDR and CDR2 SFDVKD. The CDR3 runs 15 residues. CDR3 bases: TGTGCCACCAGTGACTCGCGACATAGATTCAGGGAGCTGTTTTTT. Amino acids: CATSDSRHRFRELFF.

This chain connects TRBV20-1 to TRBJ2-2; TRBD2 matches 11 bases. In germline, CDR1 is DFQATT, CDR2 SNEGSKA (reference sequence). The trim removed 8 bases at V and 4 bases at J, leaving 3 bases unmatched. This CDR3 region has 13 residues. This chain's CDR3 is CSPGLAGTGELFF. The DNA for the CDR3 is TGCAGTCCAGGACTAGCGGGCACCGGGGAGCTGTTTTTT.

Many counts were recorded for this clonotype. CDR3: CSVQPGFVLDTQYF. For the CDR3, the DNA is TGCAGCGTGCAACCCGGATTCGTCTTGGATACGCAGTATTTT. The chain couples TRBV29-1 to TRBJ2-3; D unclear. The V gene's germline CDR1 is SQVTM and CDR2 ANQGSEA. V lost 6 bases, J lost 6 bases, and 19 bases lay in between. The CDR3 covers 14 residues.